The 8 T cell receptor beta chains reported below all come from one sample, sequenced in a study of OX40 agonist ivuxolimab in advanced cancers. Assay used: immunoSEQ multiplex PCR; TCRdb lists only in-frame clones, some missing. The sample consists of roughly 110,000 clones, less than 95% of them appearing once. The sequenced sample was CD4+ or CD8+ T cells sorted from blood, obtained in a trial of the OX40 agonist ivuxolimab. These receptor sequences come from an adult with an advanced solid tumor such as melanoma, head and neck, liver or kidney cancer.

The chain employs TRBV6-5 and TRBJ2-5; TRBD2 matches 10 bases. The trim removed 2 bases at V and 2 bases at J, leaving 5 bases unmatched. This CDR3 region has 16 residues. Germline assignment: CDR1 MNHEY and CDR2 SVGAGI. CDR3 in DNA: TGTGCCAGCAGTTACCTCGGGACTAGCGTACAAGAGACCCAGTACTTC. This encodes CASSYLGTSVQETQYF.

The J gene is TRBJ1-2, the V gene TRBV28; 7 nucleotides agree with TRBD1. The CDR3 runs 14 residues. CDR1 is MDHEN and CDR2 is SYDVKM in the germline V gene. V dropped 6 bases and J dropped 3; count of bases not matched to a gene: 7. CDR3 sequence reads: CASRAGTADYGYTF. In DNA form, the CDR3 reads TGTGCCAGCAGGGCCGGGACAGCAGACTATGGCTACACCTTC.

This clone was detected only once. Written as DNA, the CDR3 is TGTGCCAGCAGTTACTGGGGGGTTAATGAGCAGTTCTTC. Translating gives CASSYWGVNEQFF. This chain connects TRBV6-5 to TRBJ2-1, with D maybe TRBD2 (6 bases). V gave up 1 base and J gave up 7 bases, with 8 bases separating them. The CDR3 covers 13 residues. The germline V gene has CDR1 MNHEY and CDR2 SVGAGI.

A single count supports this clone. The chain links TRBV18 to TRBJ2-5, with 10 bases identical to TRBD2. CDR3 size: 15 residues. The trim removed 3 bases at V and 3 bases at J, leaving 4 bases unmatched. Germline V gives CDR1 KGHSH, CDR2 LQKENI. CDR3 nucleotide sequence: TGTGCCAGCTCACCTCTAGCGGGGGTAGAAGAGACCCAGTACTTC. It codes for CASSPLAGVEETQYF.

This chain links TRBV28 with TRBJ2-7; no firm D call. CDR1 and CDR2 from the germline V gene are MDHEN and SYDVKM. Deletions cut 3 bases from V and 1 base from J, with 10 bases between. This CDR3 contains 14 residues. DNA of the CDR3: TGTGCCAGCAGTTTTGGTGGCACGTCCTACGAGCAGTACTTC. This gives the protein CASSFGGTSYEQYF.

This chain uses TRBV9 with TRBJ1-5; weak D call: TRBD1 (5 bases). The CDR3 runs to 15 residues. V lost 4 bases and J 3 bases, leaving 14 bases between the germline ends. Germline V gives CDR1 SGDLS, CDR2 YYNGEE. This chain's CDR3 is CASSKGGGDNQPQHF. The CDR3 coding sequence is TGTGCCAGCAGCAAGGGCGGGGGGGACAATCAGCCCCAGCATTTT.

J is TRBJ1-6 and V is TRBV6-6, with D maybe TRBD1 (5 bases). Trimming took 0 bases from V and 7 from J, leaving 7 bases between them. The CDR3 length is 14 residues. Germline V gene lookup returns CDR1 MNHNY and CDR2 SVGAGI (reference sequence). CDR3 residues: CASSYSGGNSPLHF. The CDR3 DNA sequence: TGTGCCAGCAGTTACTCTGGGGGAAATTCACCCCTCCACTTT.

The chain is built from TRBV6-1 and TRBJ2-2; the D is unclear. V was shortened by 8 bases and J by 1 base, with 11 bases between the two germline ends. Per the germline V gene, CDR1 is MNHNS and CDR2 is SASEGT. The CDR3 is 14 amino acids. CDR3 protein: CASQLTGNTGELFF. Here the CDR3 DNA reads TGTGCCAGCCAGTTGACGGGGAACACCGGGGAGCTGTTTTTT.